These 14 T cell receptor beta chains originate from one sample sequenced in a study of blood T cell repertoires in COVID-19. This table comes from immunoSEQ multiplex PCR, and its TCRdb copy is limited to in-frame clones, with some not included. This sample has 130,000 or so clones, with 65% to 80% found just once. Sequenced sample: peripheral blood. These receptors all come from a man aged 50 to 60 with acute or convalescent COVID-19.

This clone was seen only a few times. V usage is TRBV18 and J usage is TRBJ1-6; no clear D gene. The CDR3 is made up of 14 amino acids. Germline CDR1 reads KGHSH; CDR2 reads LQKENI. Trimming cost V 2 bases and J 6 bases, with 8 bases left between them. CDR3 nucleotides: TGTGCCAGCTCACCAGACACCTCTAATTCACCCCTCCACTTT. This translates into CASSPDTSNSPLHF. Variable domain in full (rest from reference TRBV18 and TRBJ1-6): NAGVMQNPRHLVRRRGQEARLRCSPMKGHSHVYWYRQLPEEGLKFMVYLQKENIIDESGMPKERFSAEFPKEGPSILRIQQVVRGDSAAYFCASSPDTSNSPLHFGNGTRLTVT.

This chain joins TRBV9 and TRBJ1-2, with D possibly being TRBD1 (5 bases). The V end lost 4 bases, the J end lost 1 base, and 11 bases lay between the germline ends. Germline V gene sequence: CDR1 SGDLS, CDR2 YYNGEE. CDR3 length: 14 residues. CDR3 residues: CASSPRRVNYGYTF. Here the CDR3 DNA reads TGTGCCAGCAGCCCCCGCAGGGTTAACTATGGCTACACCTTC. The whole variable domain, remainder taken from reference TRBV9 and TRBJ1-2, is DSGVTQTPKHLITATGQRVTLRCSPRSGDLSVYWYQQSLDQGLQFLIQYYNGEERAKGNILERFSAQQFPDLHSELNLSSLELGDSALYFCASSPRRVNYGYTFGSGTRLTVV.

V usage is TRBV30 and J usage is TRBJ1-3; D not resolved. Germline V gene data show CDR1 as GTSNPN and CDR2 as SVGIG (reference sequence). This CDR3 is built from 12 residues. The ends were cut back, 5 bases at V and 3 bases at J, with 8 bases in the middle. The CDR3: CAWLRYGNTIYF. The CDR3 DNA is TGTGCCTGGCTAAGATATGGAAACACCATATATTTT.

The rearrangement joins TRBV6-5 to TRBJ1-3; D is ambiguous. The CDR3 has 14 residues. Trimming took 9 bases from V and 0 from J, leaving 12 bases between them. The germline gives CDR1 MNHEY, CDR2 SVGAGI. The CDR3 is CASHGRSSGNTIYF. CDR3 DNA: TGTGCCAGTCACGGGAGAAGCTCTGGAAACACCATATATTTT.

The rearrangement joins TRBV20-1 to TRBJ1-2; D is uncertain. This CDR3 is 11 amino acids long. The germline V gene has CDR1 DFQATT and CDR2 SNEGSKA (reference sequence). The V end lost 5 bases, the J end lost 7 bases, and 11 bases lay between the germline ends. CDR3 amino acids: CSAYSGFGYTF. CDR3 DNA: TGCAGTGCTTATTCCGGGTTTGGCTACACCTTC.

This clone was seen a few times. V usage is TRBV14 and J usage is TRBJ1-1, with D tentatively TRBD1 (6 bases). Trimming shortened V by 5 bases and J by 4 bases, and 17 bases separated the two germline ends. This CDR3 spans 15 amino acids. Germline CDR1 and CDR2: SGHDN and FVKESK. This chain's CDR3 is CASSTQTGMGTEAFF. Written as DNA, the CDR3 is TGTGCCAGCAGCACCCAGACAGGCATGGGCACTGAAGCTTTCTTT.

This clone was counted a single time. The V gene is TRBV4-1, the J gene TRBJ1-4; D might be TRBD1 (5 bases). The CDR3 length is 15 residues. The ends were cut back, 8 bases at V and 8 bases at J, with 21 bases in the middle. Germline V CDR1 and CDR2: MGHRA, YSYEKL. Written as DNA, the CDR3 is TGCGCCAGCCGCGCCATCAAGGGGATTAAGGAAAAACTGTTTTTT. Translation: CASRAIKGIKEKLFF.

J is TRBJ1-1 and V is TRBV2, with TRBD1 as a possible D gene (6 bases). Looked up from germline, CDR1 is SNHLY and CDR2 is FYNNEI. V was pared by 9 bases and J by 2 bases, with 19 bases between. The CDR3 has 15 amino acids. CDR3 nucleotide sequence: TGTGCCAGACGAGTCCCCGGGACAAGAAACACTGAAGCTTTCTTT. It yields the protein CARRVPGTRNTEAFF.

The rearrangement uses TRBV19 and TRBJ2-7; D is unresolved. The germline gives CDR1 LNHDA, CDR2 SQIVND (reference sequence). The CDR3 length is 11 residues. V lost 10 bases to trimming and J lost 4 bases, with 11 bases between them. In DNA, the CDR3 is TGTGCCACCACAGCCAGTTACGAGCAGTACTTC. Its translation is CATTASYEQYF.

The CDR3 sequence is CSAFEENGYTF. The CDR3 DNA reads as TGCAGTGCTTTCGAAGAGAATGGCTACACCTTC. This chain links TRBV20-1 with TRBJ1-2, with D uncertain. V gave up 5 bases and J gave up 6 bases, with 10 bases separating them. The CDR3 runs 11 residues. The germline CDR1 and CDR2 sequences are DFQATT and SNEGSKA (reference sequence).

The J gene is TRBJ2-6, the V gene TRBV25-1; 9 bases are a match to TRBD1. The CDR3 consists of 18 residues. The germline gives CDR1 MGHDK, CDR2 SYGVNS. V dropped 5 bases and J dropped 0; count of bases not matched to a gene: 8. CDR3 residues: CASSTPRTGVSGANVLTF. In nucleotides, the CDR3 is TGTGCCAGCAGTACGCCGCGGACAGGGGTCTCTGGGGCCAACGTCCTGACTTTC.

The chain has TRBV6-1 and TRBJ2-5, with TRBD2 matching 7 bases. This CDR3 has 15 amino acids. V was pared by 2 bases and J by 1 base, with 4 bases of the junction left unmatched. CDR1 MNHNS and CDR2 SASEGT come from the germline V gene. Here the CDR3 DNA reads TGTGCCAGCAGTGAATGGGCTAGCGGCCAAGAGACCCAGTACTTC. This encodes CASSEWASGQETQYF.

Here the CDR3 reads CASRKTGSTEAFF. The CDR3 nucleotides read TGTGCCAGCAGAAAAACAGGGAGCACTGAAGCTTTCTTT. The J gene is TRBJ1-1, the V gene TRBV7-2; D possibly corresponds to TRBD1 (6 bases). Looked up from germline, CDR1 is SGHTA and CDR2 is FQGNSA. Between the trimmed V and J ends, which lost 6 bases and 4 bases, there was a span of 12 bases. The CDR3 is made up of 13 amino acids.

Points on this clone: In the same sample, other DNA sequences code for this CDR3. The CDR3 loop is CASRLTDTQYF. CDR3 bases: TGTGCCAGCAGACTCACAGATACGCAGTATTTT. The chain uses TRBV12-3 or TRBV12-4 and TRBJ2-3; D remains unclear. The CDR3 sequence is 11 residues long. V lost 6 bases, J lost 2 bases, and 3 bases lay in between.